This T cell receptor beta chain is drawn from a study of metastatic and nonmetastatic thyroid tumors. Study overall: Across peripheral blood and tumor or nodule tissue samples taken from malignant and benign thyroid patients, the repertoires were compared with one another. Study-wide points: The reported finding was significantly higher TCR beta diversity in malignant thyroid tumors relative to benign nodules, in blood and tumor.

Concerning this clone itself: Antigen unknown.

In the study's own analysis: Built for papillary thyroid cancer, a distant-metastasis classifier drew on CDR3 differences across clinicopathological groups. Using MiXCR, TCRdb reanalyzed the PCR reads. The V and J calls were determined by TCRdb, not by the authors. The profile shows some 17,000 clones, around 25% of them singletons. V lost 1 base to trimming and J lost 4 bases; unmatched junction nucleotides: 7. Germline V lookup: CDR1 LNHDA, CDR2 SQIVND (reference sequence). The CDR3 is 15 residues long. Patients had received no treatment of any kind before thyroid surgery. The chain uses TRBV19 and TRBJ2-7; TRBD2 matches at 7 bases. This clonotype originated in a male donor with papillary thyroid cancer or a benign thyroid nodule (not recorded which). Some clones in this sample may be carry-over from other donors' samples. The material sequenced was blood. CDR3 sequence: CASSIARGGLYEQYF. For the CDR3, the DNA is TGTGCCAGTAGTATAGCTCGCGGGGGTTTATACGAGCAGTACTTC. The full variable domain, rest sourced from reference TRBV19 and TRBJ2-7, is DGGITQSPKYLFRKEGQNVTLSCEQNLNHDAMYWYRQDPGQGLRLIYYSQIVNDFQKGDIAEGYSVSREKKESFPLTVTSAQKNPTAFYLCASSIARGGLYEQYFGPGTRLTVT.